The 15 T cell receptor beta chains in this list originate from one sample, sequenced in a study of blood T cell repertoires in COVID-19. Using immunoSEQ multiplex PCR, the repertoire was profiled, and TCRdb retains in-frame clones only, with some absent. The sample contains about 350,000 clones, over 75% of which appear only once. Specimen: PBMCs or T cells enriched from blood (not recorded which). The receptors originated from a woman in her thirties who had recovered from COVID-19.

The V and J genes are TRBV28 and TRBJ1-5; the D gene is possibly TRBD1 (6 bases). V shed 6 bases and J shed 7 bases, with 16 bases lying between them. Germline V gene sequence: CDR1 MDHEN, CDR2 SYDVKM. The CDR3 consists of 14 residues. The CDR3 spells CASRKGGEGQPQHF. CDR3 coding DNA: TGTGCCAGCAGGAAAGGGGGAGAGGGGCAGCCCCAGCATTTT. Together with reference TRBV28 and TRBJ1-5, the CDR3 gives the full variable domain: DVKVTQSSRYLVKRTGEKVFLECVQDMDHENMFWYRQDPGLGLRLIYFSYDVKMKEKGDIPEGYSVSREKKERFSLILESASTNQTSMYLCASRKGGEGQPQHFGDGTRLSIL.

The V and J genes are TRBV7-8 and TRBJ2-1, with a weak D call TRBD2 (5 bases). With 5 bases removed from V and 4 bases from J, the gap between germline ends came to 12 bases. Germline V lookup: CDR1 SGHVS, CDR2 FQNEAQ. The CDR3 runs 14 residues. For the CDR3, the DNA is TGTGCCAGCAGCCCCCGGAGGCTTTACAATGAGCAGTTCTTC. Amino acid sequence: CASSPRRLYNEQFF.

This clone came up once. This chain links TRBV6-6 with TRBJ2-3, with 15 bases identical to TRBD2. The CDR3 consists of 18 residues. V was pared by 5 bases and J by 0 bases, with 6 bases of the junction left unmatched. Germline V gene sequence: CDR1 MNHNY, CDR2 SVGAGI (reference sequence). CDR3 residues: CASSRTSGGAVSTDTQYF. As DNA, the CDR3 is TGTGCCAGCAGTCGGACTAGCGGGGGGGCCGTGAGCACAGATACGCAGTATTTT.

CDR3 sequence: CASTRYGGGNYGYTF. CDR3 nucleotide sequence: TGTGCCAGCACCCGGTACGGGGGGGGTAACTATGGCTACACCTTC. This rearrangement joins TRBV6-5 to TRBJ1-2; perhaps TRBD1 as D (5 bases). The CDR3 sequence is 15 residues long. With 7 bases removed from V and 1 base from J, the gap between germline ends came to 16 bases. CDR1 and CDR2 (germline): MNHEY, SVGAGI.

V usage is TRBV30 and J usage is TRBJ2-7, with D possibly TRBD1 on 5 matching bases. There are 14 residues in the CDR3. The germline gives CDR1 GTSNPN, CDR2 SVGIG (reference sequence). Trimming removed 1 base at V and 7 bases at J, with 17 bases between. CDR3 amino acids: CAWSGETRAGEQYF. CDR3 coding DNA: TGTGCCTGGAGTGGTGAAACACGGGCAGGGGAGCAGTACTTC.

The CDR3 DNA is TGCAGCGTGTCCGGAGGGAGGGAGGAGGGAAGCGATGAGCAGTTCTTC. Protein sequence: CSVSGGREEGSDEQFF. J is TRBJ2-1 and V is TRBV29-1; 7 nucleotides match TRBD2. CDR1 and CDR2 from the germline V gene are SQVTM and ANQGSEA. The CDR3 is 16 residues long. V dropped 6 bases and J dropped 8; count of bases not matched to a gene: 19.

V usage is TRBV24-1 and J usage is TRBJ2-3; D perhaps matches TRBD2 (6 bases). There are 17 residues in the CDR3. Germline values: CDR1 KGHDR, CDR2 SFDVKD. The germline V and J ends were trimmed by 5 bases and 0 bases, with 17 bases remaining between them. The CDR3 region has the DNA TGTGCCACCAGTGCTCTTGGGGGAGGAGGGAGCACAGATACGCAGTATTTT. Its protein is CATSALGGGGSTDTQYF.

CDR3 in DNA: TGTGCCAGTAGTAACCGGGCTAATGAAAAACTGTTTTTT. Its translation: CASSNRANEKLFF. V usage is TRBV19 and J usage is TRBJ1-4; D not certain. CDR3 size: 13 residues. Per the germline V gene, CDR1 is LNHDA and CDR2 is SQIVND (reference sequence). Trimming removed 4 bases at V and 3 bases at J, with 6 bases between. Full variable domain (rest looked up from reference TRBV19 and TRBJ1-4): DGGITQSPKYLFRKEGQNVTLSCEQNLNHDAMYWYRQDPGQGLRLIYYSQIVNDFQKGDIAEGYSVSREKKESFPLTVTSAQKNPTAFYLCASSNRANEKLFFGSGTQLSVL.

The chain employs TRBV6-1 and TRBJ1-6, with a tentative D call TRBD1 (5 bases). Between the trimmed V and J ends, which lost 5 bases and 6 bases, there was a span of 11 bases. CDR3 size: 14 residues. Looked up from germline, CDR1 is MNHNS and CDR2 is SASEGT. CDR3 bases: TGTGCCAGCAGTCAGACACAGGTTAATTCACCCCTCCACTTT. Protein: CASSQTQVNSPLHF.

At least ten counts were recorded for this clone. This chain uses TRBV18 with TRBJ2-1; D is perhaps TRBD1 (5 bases). The CDR3 consists of 15 residues. CDR1 and CDR2 (germline): KGHSH, LQKENI. The V gene lost 4 bases and the J gene lost 1 base, with 11 bases spanning the gap. The CDR3 region is CASSRQGRSYNEQFF. In DNA, the CDR3 is TGTGCCAGCTCACGCCAGGGTCGGTCCTACAATGAGCAGTTCTTC.

In this sample, this clone turned up once. The chain employs TRBV20-1 and TRBJ2-5, with 9 bases identical to TRBD2. This CDR3 has 15 residues. V lost 3 bases, J lost 2 bases, and 7 bases stayed unmatched. Germline V gene lookup returns CDR1 DFQATT and CDR2 SNEGSKA (reference sequence). The CDR3 loop reads CSASRASGDQETQYF. CDR3 bases: TGCAGTGCTAGTAGGGCTAGCGGGGATCAAGAGACCCAGTACTTC.

The chain is built from TRBV7-2 and TRBJ2-2, with D unclear. The germline V gene encodes CDR1 SGHTA and CDR2 FQGNSA. The CDR3 covers 15 residues. The germline V and J ends were trimmed by 4 bases and 2 bases, with 11 bases remaining between them. CDR3 in amino acids: CASSSRSANTGELFF. Written as DNA, the CDR3 is TGTGCCAGCAGCTCACGGTCCGCAAACACCGGGGAGCTGTTTTTT.

The rearrangement links TRBV10-1 to TRBJ2-3, with 9 bases identical to TRBD2. The CDR3 totals 17 residues. V was clipped by 2 bases and J by 3 bases; unmatched bases: 9. CDR1 and CDR2 from the germline V gene are WNHNN and SYGVQD (reference sequence). The CDR3 coding sequence is TGCGCCAGCAGTGAGCCTGGCTTTAGCGGGGGAACAGATACGCAGTATTTT. This sequence encodes CASSEPGFSGGTDTQYF.

J is TRBJ1-2 and V is TRBV5-5; 10 bases match TRBD1. The CDR3 spans 14 residues. Trimming removed 0 bases from V and 5 bases from J; junction bases left unmatched: 1. The germline V gene has CDR1 SGHKS and CDR2 YYEKEE (reference sequence). The CDR3 DNA reads as TGTGCCAGCAGCTTGGAGGGACAGGGGTATGGCTACACCTTC. The encoded protein is CASSLEGQGYGYTF.

J is TRBJ2-7 and V is TRBV27; the match to TRBD1 covers 9 bases. V was clipped by 3 bases and J by 3 bases; unmatched bases: 3. Germline CDR1 and CDR2: MNHEY and SMNVEV (reference sequence). This CDR3 is 14 amino acids long. This CDR3 reads CASSLDRGVYEQYF. The CDR3 bases are TGTGCCAGCAGTTTGGACAGGGGAGTCTACGAGCAGTACTTC.